This TCR beta chain came from a study of T cell responses to AZD1222 COVID-19 vaccine. Using immunoSEQ multiplex PCR, the repertoire was profiled, and TCRdb retains in-frame clones only, with some absent. The sample carries 150,000 to 200,000 clones, around 87% recorded once. The sequencing used peripheral blood, collected on day 0 of AZD1222 vaccination. The receptor's source is an adult in good health.

The CDR3 here is CASSQDLGQGGIETQYF. CDR3 coding DNA: TGTGCCAGCAGCCAGGACCTGGGACAGGGAGGGATAGAGACCCAGTACTTC. The chain employs TRBV4-2 and TRBJ2-5; 9 positions agree with TRBD1. This CDR3 is 17 amino acids long. V lost 3 bases and J lost 4; bases outside the gene matches: 12. Per germline, CDR1 LGHNA and CDR2 YNFKEQ.